The rows below give T cell receptor beta chains drawn from one sample of a study of blood T cell repertoires in COVID-19. Profiled with immunoSEQ multiplex PCR; TCRdb holds only in-frame clones, not every one. The sample comprises 250,000 to 300,000 clones, roughly 90% of which are singletons, and around 12% rests with the top ten. The sample consisted of peripheral blood. The receptors here all came from a woman in her twenties or thirties with COVID-19, enrolled during active disease. The CDR3 runs from the conserved cysteine through the conserved F or W. The D gene is left open where the match is weak. Size values are once, few and many counts, or a class for expanded clones, and some rows have none.

abundance: .; j_gene: TRBJ2-3; v_gene: TRBV2; d_gene: TRBD2; CDR3nt: TGTGCCAGCAGCTCGGGGGGTACGCAGTATTTT; CDR3aa: CASSSGGTQYF
abundance: .; j_gene: TRBJ1-2; v_gene: TRBV3-1/TRBV3-2; d_gene: .; CDR3nt: TGTGCCAGCAGCCAAGATGTAGGGGGGGCTGGTGGCTACACCTTC; CDR3aa: CASSQDVGGAGGYTF
abundance: .; j_gene: TRBJ2-5; v_gene: TRBV4-1; d_gene: .; CDR3nt: TGCGCCAGCAGCCGTGGGCCGAAAGAGACCCAGTACTTC; CDR3aa: CASSRGPKETQYF
abundance: once; j_gene: TRBJ2-5; v_gene: TRBV7-9; d_gene: .; CDR3nt: TGTGCCAGCAGCCTTACATCTGGAGAGACCCAGTACTTC; CDR3aa: CASSLTSGETQYF
abundance: .; j_gene: TRBJ2-7; v_gene: TRBV11-2; d_gene: TRBD1; CDR3nt: TGTGCCAGCAGCTTAGTAGGGACAGGGGCCCTCAAGCAGTACTTC; CDR3aa: CASSLVGTGALKQYF
abundance: .; j_gene: TRBJ2-3; v_gene: TRBV5-5; d_gene: TRBD1; CDR3nt: TGTGCCAGCAGCCTAGCCCGGACAGGGTGGACAGATACGCAGTATTTT; CDR3aa: CASSLARTGWTDTQYF
abundance: .; j_gene: TRBJ1-1; v_gene: TRBV5-4; d_gene: TRBD1; CDR3nt: TGTGCCAGCTTCCCCGGGACAGGGATGGTCGGGACCACTGAAGCTTTCTTT; CDR3aa: CASFPGTGMVGTTEAFF
abundance: few; j_gene: TRBJ2-2; v_gene: TRBV2; d_gene: TRBD1; CDR3nt: TGTGCCAGCAGGACAGGGCGGGACACCGGGGAGCTGTTTTTT; CDR3aa: CASRTGRDTGELFF
abundance: .; j_gene: TRBJ2-7; v_gene: TRBV19; d_gene: TRBD2; CDR3nt: TGTGCCAGTAGCCCCGGGGGGGTCATCTACGAGCAGTACTTC; CDR3aa: CASSPGGVIYEQYF
abundance: .; j_gene: TRBJ2-3; v_gene: TRBV7-9; d_gene: TRBD2; CDR3nt: TGTGCCAGCAGATCTGGACTAGCGGGTACGCAGTATTTT; CDR3aa: CASRSGLAGTQYF
abundance: .; j_gene: TRBJ2-3; v_gene: TRBV24-1; d_gene: TRBD1; CDR3nt: TGTGCCACCGCGACAGGGGAGGGCACAGATACGCAGTATTTT; CDR3aa: CATATGEGTDTQYF
abundance: .; j_gene: TRBJ2-7; v_gene: TRBV7-9; d_gene: TRBD2; CDR3nt: TGTGCCAGCACGTTCTCGGGGGGCTACGAGCAGTACTTC; CDR3aa: CASTFSGGYEQYF
abundance: .; j_gene: TRBJ2-3; v_gene: TRBV5-1; d_gene: TRBD2; CDR3nt: TGCGCCAGCAAGCGGAGCGCGGGGGACACAGATACGCAGTATTTT; CDR3aa: CASKRSAGDTDTQYF
abundance: .; j_gene: TRBJ2-3; v_gene: TRBV19; d_gene: TRBD1; CDR3nt: TGTGCCAGTAGTACTGTCGGACAGGGCCTTCAAGATACGCAGTATTTT; CDR3aa: CASSTVGQGLQDTQYF
abundance: few; j_gene: TRBJ2-5; v_gene: TRBV5-6; d_gene: TRBD1; CDR3nt: TGTGCCAGCAGCCAGGGACAGGGGGCGATTTACCTTTCCATACAGACCCAGTACTTC; CDR3aa: CASSQGQGAIYLSIQTQYF
abundance: .; j_gene: TRBJ1-1; v_gene: TRBV19; d_gene: .; CDR3nt: TGTGCCAGTAGTATCGGGGGGGATCGAGCTGAAGCTTTCTTT; CDR3aa: CASSIGGDRAEAFF
abundance: .; j_gene: TRBJ2-7; v_gene: TRBV6-5; d_gene: .; CDR3nt: TGTGCCAGCAGTTTTAGGGGGTCTCCCGGCTACGAGCAGTACTTC; CDR3aa: CASSFRGSPGYEQYF
abundance: .; j_gene: TRBJ2-5; v_gene: TRBV3-1/TRBV3-2; d_gene: .; CDR3nt: TGTGCCAGCAGCCCCCCGGAGGAGACCCAGTACTTC; CDR3aa: CASSPPEETQYF
abundance: .; j_gene: TRBJ1-2; v_gene: TRBV6-5; d_gene: .; CDR3nt: TGTGCCACCTTCGCCCGCACCGGGACTGTTTATGGCTACACCTTC; CDR3aa: CATFARTGTVYGYTF
abundance: .; j_gene: TRBJ1-1; v_gene: TRBV19; d_gene: TRBD1; CDR3nt: TGTGCCAGTAAGACAGGGCAATGGAGCACTGAAGCTTTCTTT; CDR3aa: CASKTGQWSTEAFF
abundance: .; j_gene: TRBJ1-5; v_gene: TRBV6-5; d_gene: TRBD1; CDR3nt: TGTGCCAGCAAGGGGCAGGGGGCTCAGCCCCAGCATTTT; CDR3aa: CASKGQGAQPQHF
abundance: .; j_gene: TRBJ2-7; v_gene: TRBV5-1; d_gene: .; CDR3nt: TGCGCCAGCAGTCTAGGGAGCTCCTACGAGCAGTACTTC; CDR3aa: CASSLGSSYEQYF
abundance: few; j_gene: TRBJ2-1; v_gene: TRBV29-1; d_gene: TRBD2; CDR3nt: TGCAGCGTTGCGGCGGGGGTTAATGAGCAGTTCTTC; CDR3aa: CSVAAGVNEQFF
abundance: .; j_gene: TRBJ2-5; v_gene: TRBV3-1/TRBV3-2; d_gene: .; CDR3nt: TGTGCCAGCAGCCAAGGTGACCCGGGACTCACGACGGGGACCCAGTACTTC; CDR3aa: CASSQGDPGLTTGTQYF
abundance: few; j_gene: TRBJ1-6; v_gene: TRBV7-9; d_gene: .; CDR3nt: TGTGCCAGCAGCTATCGACAGTCCCATTCACCCCTCCACTTT; CDR3aa: CASSYRQSHSPLHF
abundance: .; j_gene: TRBJ2-6; v_gene: TRBV18; d_gene: TRBD2; CDR3nt: TGTGCCAGCTCCCTTAGCCGACTAGCGGGGGCTGGGGCCAACGTCCTGACTTTC; CDR3aa: CASSLSRLAGAGANVLTF
abundance: .; j_gene: TRBJ2-2; v_gene: TRBV28; d_gene: .; CDR3nt: TGTGCCAGCAGGGGGGGACACACCGGGGAGCTGTTTTTT; CDR3aa: CASRGGHTGELFF
abundance: .; j_gene: TRBJ2-5; v_gene: TRBV19; d_gene: TRBD2; CDR3nt: TGTGCCAGTAGTATATCAGCGGGGATGACCCAGTACTTC; CDR3aa: CASSISAGMTQYF
abundance: once; j_gene: TRBJ2-7; v_gene: TRBV30; d_gene: TRBD1; CDR3nt: TGTGCCTGGAGTGGGGACAGGGGGTACGAGCAGTACTTC; CDR3aa: CAWSGDRGYEQYF
abundance: .; j_gene: TRBJ2-1; v_gene: TRBV5-4; d_gene: TRBD1; CDR3nt: TGTGCCAGCAGCTTGGTGTGGAACAGGGGCAGCAATGAGCAGTTCTTC; CDR3aa: CASSLVWNRGSNEQFF
abundance: .; j_gene: TRBJ2-6; v_gene: TRBV28; d_gene: TRBD1; CDR3nt: TGTGCCAGCAGCAACGACAGGGGGCAGGGCTCTGGGGCCAACGTCCTGACTTTC; CDR3aa: CASSNDRGQGSGANVLTF
abundance: .; j_gene: TRBJ2-7; v_gene: TRBV7-2; d_gene: .; CDR3nt: TGTGCCAGCAGCTTAGCGAGAGGGACTTACCCTTACGAGCAGTACTTC; CDR3aa: CASSLARGTYPYEQYF
abundance: .; j_gene: TRBJ1-2; v_gene: TRBV5-1; d_gene: .; CDR3nt: TGCGCCAGCAGCCCGGGGGTTAACTATGGCTACACCTTC; CDR3aa: CASSPGVNYGYTF
abundance: .; j_gene: TRBJ2-1; v_gene: TRBV3-1/TRBV3-2; d_gene: TRBD1; CDR3nt: TGTGCCAGCAGCCGAGACAGGGGCTCCTACAATGAGCAGTTCTTC; CDR3aa: CASSRDRGSYNEQFF
abundance: once; j_gene: TRBJ2-1; v_gene: TRBV4-2; d_gene: .; CDR3nt: TGTGCCAGCAGCCAAGATCGGGGGTGGGAGCAGTTCTTC; CDR3aa: CASSQDRGWEQFF
abundance: .; j_gene: TRBJ2-3; v_gene: TRBV27; d_gene: TRBD2; CDR3nt: TGTGCCAGCAGTTTATCATACACTAGCGCCGGCACAGATACGCAGTATTTT; CDR3aa: CASSLSYTSAGTDTQYF